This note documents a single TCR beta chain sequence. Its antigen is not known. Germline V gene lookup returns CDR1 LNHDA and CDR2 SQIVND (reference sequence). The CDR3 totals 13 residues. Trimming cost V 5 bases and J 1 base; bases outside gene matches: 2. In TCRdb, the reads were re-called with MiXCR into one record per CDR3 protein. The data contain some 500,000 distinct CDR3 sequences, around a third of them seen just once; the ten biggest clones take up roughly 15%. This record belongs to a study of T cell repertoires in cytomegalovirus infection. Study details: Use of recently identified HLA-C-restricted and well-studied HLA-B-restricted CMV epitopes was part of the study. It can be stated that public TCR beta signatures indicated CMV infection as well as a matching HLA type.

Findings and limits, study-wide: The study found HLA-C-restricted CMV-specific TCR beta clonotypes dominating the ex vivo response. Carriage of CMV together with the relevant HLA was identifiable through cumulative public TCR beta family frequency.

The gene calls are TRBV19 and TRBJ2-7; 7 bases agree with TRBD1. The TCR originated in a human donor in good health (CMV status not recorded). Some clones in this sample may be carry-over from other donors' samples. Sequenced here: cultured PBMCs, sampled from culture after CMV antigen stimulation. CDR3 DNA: TGTGCCAGTAGTGGGACAGTTTCCTACGAGCAGTACTTC. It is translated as CASSGTVSYEQYF.